The present T cell receptor (beta chain) was sequenced within a study of blood T cell repertoires in COVID-19. Study overall: Acute and convalescent COVID-19 samples came from the United States, Italy and Spain.

Some clones are missing from TCRdb's copy, which holds only in-frame ones; the method was immunoSEQ multiplex PCR. This table holds some 220,000 clones, about 78% found once. Source material: peripheral blood. This clonotype originated in a woman in her 70s with acute or convalescent COVID-19.

The DNA for the CDR3 is TGTGCCAGCAGCTTAAACGGGGGGAGCAATGAGCAGTTCTTC. Amino acid sequence: CASSLNGGSNEQFF. J is TRBJ2-1 and V is TRBV7-2; TRBD2 agrees at 7 bases. The CDR3 consists of 14 residues. CDR1 is SGHTA, CDR2 FQGNSA, per germline. V lost 2 bases, J lost 6 bases, and 4 bases stayed unmatched.